This T cell receptor (beta chain) was profiled in a study of identical twins listed by TCRdb under 2016. With respect to the entire study: To test whether fetal clonotypes persist, the study used deep sequencing on TCR alpha and beta repertoires from monozygotic twins, unrelated adults of various ages, and cord blood. To rule out contamination, the twin experiments were replicated at different times with different library preparation protocols.

V lost 1 base and J lost 1 base; the stretch between them is 10 bases long. From the cysteine through the phenylalanine, the CDR3 covers 15 amino acids. The retained sequence is limited to the CDR3, 45 bases, with the frame set at the first base. The CDR1 and CDR2 encoded by the germline V gene are MGHDK and SYGVNS. A remark on this clonotype: Its cognate antigen has yet to be identified. The sample holds no much larger clone one base away, and base qualities are not on file.

All donors were healthy Caucasians. The study at large found these results: Recombination models systematically underestimated out-of-frame TCR alpha sharing in monozygotic twins but agreed with sharing between unrelated individuals. Out-of-frame TCR alpha sequences shared between twins showed an excess of low generation-probability sequences compared with coincidental sharing between unrelated individuals. Abundant cord blood beta clonotypes carried fewer insertions; young adult naive repertoires showed a weaker similar trend, while memory repertoires showed none. Because the same donors could not be followed over many years, the conclusions depended on cross-sectional statistical analysis. Invariant T cells such as MAIT and iNKT could partly confound zero-insertion analyses, although diverse VJ usage argued against such confounding for most clonotypes. A weaker excess of twin sharing was found in beta out-of-frame sequences because the signal-to-noise ratio was lowered by fewer shared sequences.

The library was obtained by 5' RACE. TCRdb lists the instrument as Illumina HiSeq 2000. A universal primer binding site was added through template switching, and the final cDNA carried a unique molecular identifier so that TCR cDNA molecules could be counted accurately. Specific primers in the conserved constant-segment region were used to synthesize first-strand cDNA for the TCR alpha and beta chains. Each cDNA library was double barcoded, with a SMART-Mk sample barcode plus Illumina barcodes, to control for contamination. TruSeq adapter sequences and Illumina sample barcodes were added in two successive PCR steps. Sequencing of the TCR alpha and beta cDNA libraries was done on the Illumina HiSeq platform using custom primers. Per the source publication's procedure: MiGEC was used to process raw reads and extract unique molecular identifiers, and MiXCR was used to find CDR3 positions. For each individual, recombination models were inferred using an EM algorithm with the repgenHMM and IGoR tools. The analysis of shared clonotypes was done with the tcR package in R, with sharing normalized by the product of cloneset sizes. Out-of-frame nonproductive sequences were analyzed to study raw recombination free of thymic and clonal selection effects. In-frame beta chains were kept once TCRdb had trimmed the public reads at Q25 with fastp and called clones with MiXCR. When rows share a CDR3 protein, they turn into one entry using the most common DNA and genes. TCRdb's processing, not the study's, gives the V and J calls here. The sample table lists 1,800,000 or so distinct CDR3 sequences, about 31% of them with a count of one. More than 0.25% of the sample belongs to the ten largest clones.

The origin of this receptor is a newborn girl in good health. The sequenced sample was cord blood. Recombination linked TRBV25-1 to TRBJ1-1, with the D gene not confidently named. The nucleotides read TGTGCCAGCAGTGAATTCGGGCGGAGGAACACTGAAGCTTTCTTT. Translation gives CASSEFGRRNTEAFF.